These 29 T cell receptor beta chains originate from one sample sequenced in a study of blood T cell repertoires in COVID-19. This table comes from immunoSEQ multiplex PCR, and its TCRdb copy is limited to in-frame clones, with some not included. The sample contains around 190,000 clones, about 70% of which appear only once. Sequencing was done on a sample of peripheral blood. Source of these receptors: a woman in her 50s with active or convalescent COVID-19.

V usage is TRBV5-1 and J usage is TRBJ1-6; 9 positions agree with TRBD1. There are 16 residues in the CDR3. Germline assignment: CDR1 SGHRS and CDR2 YFSETQ. Trimming removed 0 bases from V and 5 bases from J; junction bases left unmatched: 3. In nucleotides, the CDR3 is TGCGCCAGCAGCTTGGGGGGACAGGGAAATAATTCACCCCTCCACTTT. Translation: CASSLGGQGNNSPLHF.

The V call is TRBV29-1, the J call TRBJ2-5, with TRBD2 matching over 7 bases. Per germline, CDR1 SQVTM and CDR2 ANQGSEA. The trim removed 4 bases at V and 5 bases at J, leaving 4 bases unmatched. The CDR3 is made up of 12 amino acids. CDR3 sequence reads: CSVAGGEETQYF. The CDR3 bases are TGCAGCGTTGCGGGGGGTGAGGAGACCCAGTACTTC.

The chain has TRBV7-2 and TRBJ2-7; D is possibly TRBD2 (6 bases). CDR3 length: 17 amino acids. Trimming took off 4 bases at V and 3 bases at J, with 22 bases between the two ends. Germline CDR1 SGHTA, CDR2 FQGNSA. CDR3 nucleotide sequence: TGTGCCAGCAGCTCAGCGGTGAGGACGGGACTCTACTACGAGCAGTACTTC. This gives the protein CASSSAVRTGLYYEQYF.

The chain combines TRBV3-1 (or the pseudogene TRBV3-2) with TRBJ1-5; 8 bases match TRBD1. The V and J ends lost 4 bases and 5 bases, in that order; junction bases with no gene match: 4. CDR1 and CDR2 from the germline V gene are LGHDT and YNNKEL (reference sequence). This CDR3 has 14 residues. CDR3: CASSPDRGDQPQHF. DNA of the CDR3: TGTGCCAGCAGCCCCGACAGGGGAGATCAGCCCCAGCATTTT.

The V call is TRBV4-2, the J call TRBJ2-1; no clear D gene. The V gene lost 0 bases and the J gene lost 2 bases, with 5 bases spanning the gap. Germline loops: CDR1 LGHNA, CDR2 YNFKEQ. CDR3 length: 14 amino acids. CDR3 sequence reads: CASSQERAYNEQFF. DNA for the CDR3: TGTGCCAGCAGCCAAGAGCGAGCCTACAATGAGCAGTTCTTC.

This clone occurred once. The chain carries TRBV7-9 and TRBJ2-5; no reliable D call. Germline assignment: CDR1 SEHNR and CDR2 FQNEAQ (reference sequence). V lost 0 bases, J lost 0 bases, and 11 bases lay in between. CDR3 length: 16 amino acids. CDR3 residues: CASSLAPLVYQETQYF. Here the CDR3 DNA reads TGTGCCAGCAGCTTAGCCCCTTTAGTGTACCAAGAGACCCAGTACTTC.

The V gene is TRBV30, the J gene TRBJ1-2, with no clear D. Trimming cost V 1 base and J 4 bases, with 4 bases left between them. The CDR3 is 11 amino acids. CDR1 is GTSNPN and CDR2 is SVGIG in the germline V gene (reference sequence). CDR3 coding DNA: TGTGCCTGGAGTGAGCTCTATGGCTACACCTTC. Residues: CAWSELYGYTF.

The rearrangement uses TRBV28 and TRBJ1-2, with D perhaps matching TRBD1 (6 bases). The CDR3 contains 16 residues. Germline V gene data show CDR1 as MDHEN and CDR2 as SYDVKM. Trimming cost V 2 bases and J 3 bases, with 16 bases left between them. As DNA, the CDR3 is TGTGCCAGCAGTTTAAGGACCCTCAGGGGCTACTATGGCTACACCTTC. Its translation: CASSLRTLRGYYGYTF.

The chain recombines TRBV5-4 with TRBJ1-1; D is perhaps TRBD1 (5 bases). The CDR3 consists of 13 residues. CDR1 is SGHNT, CDR2 YYREEE, per germline (reference sequence). V lost 7 bases and J lost 0, with 10 bases in between. For the CDR3, the DNA is TGTGCCAGCGGTCCAGGGTTGAACACTGAAGCTTTCTTT. Translation: CASGPGLNTEAFF.

This chain uses TRBV18 with TRBJ2-7; 7 bases match TRBD1. The CDR3 loop spans 13 amino acids. With V trimmed by 6 bases and J by 3 bases, 5 bases remained unmatched. The germline V gene has CDR1 KGHSH and CDR2 LQKENI. CDR3 sequence reads: CASSPAGGYEQYF. CDR3 DNA sequence: TGTGCCAGCTCCCCGGCAGGGGGCTACGAGCAGTACTTC.

V gene TRBV9 combines with J gene TRBJ1-4; 7 bases map to TRBD1. The V and J ends lost 3 bases and 8 bases, in that order; junction bases with no gene match: 10. In germline, CDR1 is SGDLS, CDR2 YYNGEE. CDR3 length equals 15 residues. As DNA, the CDR3 is TGTGCCAGCAGCGCCCACAGGGGTAGGGAGGAAAAACTGTTTTTT. Its protein product is CASSAHRGREEKLFF.

This rearrangement joins TRBV4-3 to TRBJ1-5; D not certain. Trimming shortened V by 0 bases and J by 4 bases, and 7 bases separated the two germline ends. Looked up from germline, CDR1 is LGHNA and CDR2 is YSLEER. This CDR3 region has 14 residues. CDR3 residues: CASSQDRRNQPQHF. The CDR3 region has the DNA TGCGCCAGCAGCCAAGATAGGAGGAATCAGCCCCAGCATTTT.

This chain joins TRBV4-2 and TRBJ2-1; 8 bases agree with TRBD2. Trimming at V came to 6 bases and at J to 8 bases, leaving 15 bases not matched to a gene. The CDR3 totals 16 residues. The germline CDR1 and CDR2 sequences are LGHNA and YNFKEQ. The DNA for the CDR3 is TGTGCCAGCAGGGTACTGAGAAGCGGGAGAGAGGATGAGCAGTTCTTC. Protein: CASRVLRSGREDEQFF.

There are a few counts of this clone. The chain combines TRBV6-5 with TRBJ1-2, with D possibly being TRBD1 (5 bases). CDR1 MNHEY and CDR2 SVGAGI come from the germline V gene. The CDR3 runs 15 residues. V lost 0 bases and J lost 8, with 16 bases in between. CDR3 amino acids: CASSYSEEGPRGYTF. The CDR3, as DNA: TGTGCCAGCAGTTACTCGGAGGAGGGGCCTAGAGGCTACACCTTC.

In DNA, the CDR3 is TGTGCCAGCTCACCACCGAGGGGGACTGAAGCTTTCTTT. It codes for CASSPPRGTEAFF. V usage is TRBV18 and J usage is TRBJ1-1; D may be TRBD1 (6 bases). Germline V gene lookup returns CDR1 KGHSH and CDR2 LQKENI. Trimming removed 0 bases from V and 5 bases from J, with 7 bases in between. This CDR3 contains 13 residues.

J is TRBJ1-3 and V is TRBV7-2; TRBD1 matches 8 bases. V dropped 3 bases and J dropped 2; count of bases not matched to a gene: 6. Germline CDR1 SGHTA, CDR2 FQGNSA. The CDR3 spans 16 residues. As DNA, the CDR3 is TGTGCCAGCAGCTTTTCCCAGGGGGCTGCTGGAAACACCATATATTTT. Translating gives CASSFSQGAAGNTIYF.

The chain is built from TRBV14 and TRBJ1-6, with 7 bases lining up with TRBD1. V dropped 1 base and J dropped 6; count of bases not matched to a gene: 9. Germline V gene data show CDR1 as SGHDN and CDR2 as FVKESK. This CDR3 contains 17 residues. CDR3 loop: CASSQGVSGGFNSPLHF. The CDR3 DNA is TGTGCCAGCAGCCAAGGGGTATCAGGGGGTTTTAATTCACCCCTCCACTTT.

This clone came up once. This sequence joins TRBV5-3 and TRBJ2-7; a weak D match, TRBD1 (6 bases). TRBV5-3 qualifies as an ORF whose function is uncertain. V was cut by 1 base and J by 3 bases, with 35 bases left in between. The CDR3 sequence is 22 residues long. DNA for the CDR3: TGTGCCAGAAGCTTGTTACAGGGCCCATCATCATCCATCATCCGCTCCTTCTACGAGCAGTACTTC. Its protein product is CARSLLQGPSSSIIRSFYEQYF.

The rearrangement links TRBV6-6 to TRBJ2-7; D unclear. The germline gives CDR1 MNHNY, CDR2 SVGAGI (reference sequence). The CDR3 runs 15 residues. Trimming pared 2 bases from V and 5 bases from J, leaving 16 bases between. CDR3 sequence: CASSYGGFGEDEQYF. CDR3 DNA sequence: TGTGCCAGCAGTTACGGCGGATTTGGAGAGGACGAGCAGTACTTC.

This clone occurred a few times. This chain uses TRBV10-3 with TRBJ1-2; 7 bases map to TRBD1. Germline V CDR1 and CDR2: ENHRY, SYGVKD. The CDR3 has 13 amino acids. The junction had 4 bases not matched to a gene; V was cut back by 7 bases and J by 2 bases. The CDR3 DNA is TGTGCCATCACCGCGGGACAGAACTATGGCTACACCTTC. Translation gives CAITAGQNYGYTF.

The sample holds one count of this clone. V gene TRBV6-5 combines with J gene TRBJ2-2; possible D gene TRBD1, 5 bases. The CDR3 contains 13 residues. Germline V gene sequence: CDR1 MNHEY, CDR2 SVGAGI. Trimming shortened V by 6 bases and J by 5 bases, and 10 bases separated the two germline ends. This CDR3 reads CASRPGWTGELFF. CDR3 DNA sequence: TGTGCCAGCAGACCAGGGTGGACCGGGGAGCTGTTTTTT.

In DNA form, the CDR3 reads TGTGCCAGCAGCGCGACAACCGAAGCTTTCTTT. It specifies CASSATTEAFF. The V gene is TRBV11-2, the J gene TRBJ1-1, with D hard to call. Looked up from germline, CDR1 is SGHAT and CDR2 is FQNNGV. This CDR3 is built from 11 residues. Trimming removed 5 bases at V and 8 bases at J, with 9 bases between.

With regard to this clone: Other DNA sequences from this sample encode an identical CDR3 as well. The gene calls are TRBV28 and TRBJ1-2; TRBD1 matches at 11 bases. The CDR3 totals 14 residues. Germline CDR1 and CDR2: MDHEN and SYDVKM. The V segment lost 2 bases and the J segment 5 bases; nucleotides outside the gene matches: 1. The CDR3 region is CASSLGQGAYGYTF. The CDR3 nucleotides are TGTGCCAGCAGTTTAGGACAGGGGGCTTATGGCTACACCTTC.

This clone was observed a single time. The chain joins TRBV28 to TRBJ1-6, with 7 bases matching TRBD1. Germline trimming cut 4 bases from V and 8 bases from J; bases unmatched to any gene: 8. In germline, CDR1 is MDHEN, CDR2 SYDVKM. The CDR3 sequence is 15 residues long. The CDR3 is CASSSPGQPYSPLHF. The CDR3 DNA sequence: TGTGCCAGCAGTTCCCCGGGACAGCCCTATTCACCCCTCCACTTT.

The count of this clone is one. V usage is TRBV6-5 and J usage is TRBJ1-6; possible D gene TRBD1, 6 bases. Germline CDR1 reads MNHEY; CDR2 reads SVGAGI. CDR3 size: 16 residues. V was shortened by 0 bases and J by 5 bases, with 11 bases between the two germline ends. The CDR3 DNA follows: TGTGCCAGCAGTTACTCGCGCCCAGGGGATAATTCACCCCTCCACTTT. Translation gives CASSYSRPGDNSPLHF.

The gene calls are TRBV9 and TRBJ1-5; TRBD1 is a possible D gene (5 bases). Per germline, CDR1 SGDLS and CDR2 YYNGEE. The CDR3 covers 15 residues. V dropped 4 bases and J dropped 1 base, with 12 bases sitting between them. In DNA form, the CDR3 reads TGTGCCAGCAGCTTGGGGGGATCCAGCAATCAGCCCCAGCATTTT. It encodes CASSLGGSSNQPQHF.

The chain uses TRBV7-9 and TRBJ2-1, with 8 bases matching TRBD2. The CDR3 runs to 17 residues. J lost 2 bases, V lost 2 bases, and 8 bases had no gene match. Germline V lookup: CDR1 SEHNR, CDR2 FQNEAQ (reference sequence). The chain's CDR3 is CASSLRLREGAYNEQFF. The CDR3 DNA follows: TGTGCCAGCAGCTTAAGGCTTCGGGAGGGGGCCTACAATGAGCAGTTCTTC.

The chain has TRBV18 and TRBJ2-5; the D gene is possibly TRBD1 (6 bases). V lost 2 bases and J lost 7, with 20 bases in between. Germline assignment: CDR1 KGHSH and CDR2 LQKENI. The CDR3 sequence is 16 residues long. For the CDR3, the DNA is TGTGCCAGCTCACCAAACCCATTACAGGGTCAGGGGACCCAGTACTTC. This sequence encodes CASSPNPLQGQGTQYF.

The CDR3 DNA sequence: TGTGCCAGTAGTCCCCCCGAGAGGGCGAACACCGGGGAGCTGTTTTTT. Residues: CASSPPERANTGELFF. The chain recombines TRBV19 with TRBJ2-2; a possible D gene is TRBD2 (5 bases). V lost 5 bases, J lost 0 bases, and 13 bases lay in between. The CDR3 sequence is 16 residues long. Per germline, CDR1 LNHDA and CDR2 SQIVND (reference sequence).